This T cell receptor (beta chain) was recorded in a study of metastatic and nonmetastatic thyroid tumors. Study-wide background: Repertoires of blood and of tissue (tumor or nodule) from malignant and benign thyroid patients were compared. Study-level results: Significantly greater TCR beta diversity was reportedly found in malignant thyroid tumors than in benign nodules (in blood and tumor).

Prior to thyroid surgery, none of the patients had received any treatment. Germline V CDR1 and CDR2: LNHDA, SQIVND (reference sequence). The CDR3 spans 15 amino acids, including both terminal residues. For this clone: Its antigen is undetermined. The CDR3 carries no conserved terminal phenylalanine or tryptophan, so it likely arises from a read error. The DNA is omitted, as the CDR3 cannot be located on it reliably, and the CDR3 follows TCRdb's listing.

Per the authors' pipeline: Built for papillary thyroid cancer, a distant-metastasis classifier drew on CDR3 differences across clinicopathological groups. MiXCR was used by TCRdb to re-call the PCR reads. The V and J calls follow TCRdb's processing rather than the paper's. The sample holds over 15,000 clones, 33% seen once. This clonotype was sampled from a male donor with papillary thyroid cancer or a benign thyroid nodule (not recorded which). Some clones in this sample may be carry-over from other donors' samples. The V gene is TRBV19, the J gene TRBJ1-1; the table assigns TRBD1, which was not confirmed against the DNA. The sequenced material came from tumor tissue. This CDR3 is CASSWPGQGNPESFL.